One sample yielded the 24 T cell receptor beta chains listed below, sequenced in a study of OX40 agonist ivuxolimab in advanced cancers. Sequencing used immunoSEQ multiplex PCR; TCRdb keeps in-frame clones, though not all of them. The data hold about 64,000 clones, with 84% observed a single time. Source: CD4+ or CD8+ T cells sorted from blood, taken in a trial of the OX40 agonist ivuxolimab. Receptor source: an adult with an advanced solid tumor such as melanoma, head and neck, liver or kidney cancer.

The chain is built from TRBV7-8 and TRBJ2-7, with D uncertain. The germline V gene has CDR1 SGHVS and CDR2 FQNEAQ. This CDR3 is 15 amino acids long. V was shortened by 4 bases and J by 1 base, with 14 bases between the two germline ends. CDR3 bases: TGTGCCAGCAGCTCCCGACGACCACAGTCCTACGAGCAGTACTTC. This codes for CASSSRRPQSYEQYF.

The chain recombines TRBV19 with TRBJ1-1, with TRBD1 matching over 7 bases. This CDR3 is built from 14 residues. Per the germline V gene, CDR1 is LNHDA and CDR2 is SQIVND (reference sequence). The V segment lost 8 bases and the J segment 0 bases; nucleotides outside the gene matches: 6. The CDR3 loop reads CASGGTVVNTEAFF. In nucleotides, the CDR3 is TGTGCCAGTGGAGGGACAGTTGTGAACACTGAAGCTTTCTTT.

This chain joins TRBV29-1 and TRBJ2-1, with D tentatively TRBD2 (5 bases). This CDR3 contains 14 residues. V was clipped by 5 bases and J by 0 bases, with 11 bases between them. Germline V lookup: CDR1 SQVTM, CDR2 ANQGSEA. Here the CDR3 reads CSVPRESSYNEQFF. The CDR3 DNA sequence: TGCAGCGTTCCGAGGGAAAGCTCCTACAATGAGCAGTTCTTC.

The chain links TRBV7-9 to TRBJ2-1; 7 bases map to TRBD2. J was trimmed by 5 bases and V by 2 bases; bases with no gene match: 9. This CDR3 is built from 16 residues. CDR1 and CDR2 from the germline V gene are SEHNR and FQNEAQ (reference sequence). The CDR3, as DNA: TGTGCCAGCAGCTTAAGGTGGGCGGGAGTAGACAATGAGCAGTTCTTC. It encodes CASSLRWAGVDNEQFF.

This clone was recorded once. The V call is TRBV7-9, the J call TRBJ2-1; TRBD2 matches 8 bases. V dropped 5 bases and J dropped 2; count of bases not matched to a gene: 11. Germline V gives CDR1 SEHNR, CDR2 FQNEAQ (reference sequence). There are 17 residues in the CDR3. The CDR3: CASSDNRRGVPYNEQFF. DNA of the CDR3: TGTGCCAGCAGCGATAATAGGCGGGGGGTGCCCTACAATGAGCAGTTCTTC.

V gene TRBV10-3 combines with J gene TRBJ1-4; 7 nucleotides match TRBD1. The CDR3 extends over 19 amino acids. V was pared by 1 base and J by 4 bases, with 15 bases of the junction left unmatched. CDR1 ENHRY and CDR2 SYGVKD come from the germline V gene. The CDR3 coding sequence is TGTGCCATCAGTGAGTTTAGATATTCCGGGACAGTGCTTAATGAAAAACTGTTTTTT. It codes for CAISEFRYSGTVLNEKLFF.

V is TRBV5-4 and J is TRBJ1-4; possibly TRBD1 for D (6 bases). V was cut by 4 bases and J by 3 bases, with 16 bases left in between. CDR1 is SGHNT, CDR2 YYREEE, per germline (reference sequence). This CDR3 region has 16 residues. The CDR3 coding sequence is TGTGCCAGCAGCAGGGACACGAGAAACCCTAATGAAAAACTGTTTTTT. Amino acids: CASSRDTRNPNEKLFF.

This chain links TRBV19 with TRBJ2-1; D perhaps matches TRBD2 (6 bases). From germline, CDR1 is LNHDA and CDR2 SQIVND (reference sequence). Trimming stripped 1 base from V and 7 bases from J, with 17 bases between. The length of the CDR3 is 16 residues. CDR3 loop: CASSIGPGTRQNEQFF. The CDR3 DNA follows: TGTGCCAGTAGTATAGGCCCCGGGACTCGCCAAAATGAGCAGTTCTTC.

This clone was detected once. This sequence joins TRBV5-1 and TRBJ2-7; D unresolved. V shed 2 bases and J shed 1 base, with 10 bases lying between them. CDR3 length: 14 residues. The germline CDR1 and CDR2 sequences are SGHRS and YFSETQ. The CDR3 nucleotides read TGCGCCAGCAGCTTTAGTACAGATTCCTACGAGCAGTACTTC. It translates to CASSFSTDSYEQYF.

This rearrangement joins TRBV5-4 to TRBJ2-1, with TRBD1 identical over 7 bases. The germline gives CDR1 SGHNT, CDR2 YYREEE (reference sequence). CDR3 length equals 15 residues. The V segment lost 3 bases and the J segment 2 bases; nucleotides outside the gene matches: 5. The CDR3 region is CASSSDRVPYNEQFF. The CDR3 DNA follows: TGTGCCAGCAGCTCCGACAGGGTTCCCTACAATGAGCAGTTCTTC.

The J gene is TRBJ2-1, the V gene TRBV6-1, with 7 bases that match TRBD2. The CDR3 runs to 14 residues. The V segment lost 6 bases and the J segment 5 bases; nucleotides outside the gene matches: 7. CDR1 is MNHNS and CDR2 is SASEGT in the germline V gene. This CDR3 reads CASSRAGPNNEQFF. The CDR3 DNA reads as TGTGCCAGCAGCAGAGCGGGGCCTAACAATGAGCAGTTCTTC.

CDR3 loop: CASSRPGAEQFF. The DNA for the CDR3 is TGTGCCAGCAGCCGTCCGGGGGCTGAGCAGTTCTTC. This sequence joins TRBV7-9 and TRBJ2-1; D might be TRBD1 or TRBD2, each matching 6 bases. In germline, CDR1 is SEHNR, CDR2 FQNEAQ (reference sequence). V was trimmed by 5 bases and J by 9 bases, leaving 11 bases between them. This CDR3 comprises 12 residues.

V is TRBV7-2 and J is TRBJ1-2; 7 bases line up with TRBD1. The CDR3 consists of 14 residues. Germline lookup yields CDR1 SGHTA and CDR2 FQGNSA. Unmatched junction bases numbered 11, after V lost 5 bases and J lost 8 bases. In DNA form, the CDR3 reads TGTGCCAGCAGCCTAATGACAGGGTTGTTCGGCTACACCTTC. As protein: CASSLMTGLFGYTF.

The chain recombines TRBV12-1 with TRBJ2-2; the tabulated D call, TRBD2, remains unverified against the DNA. TRBV12-1 is marked as a pseudogene. This CDR3 spans 18 amino acids. CDR3: CASSPHYLPLSNTGELFF. In DNA form, the CDR3 reads TGTGCCAGCAGCCCGCACTATCTCCCCCTTTCGAACACCGGGGAGCTGTTTTTT.

This chain connects TRBV30 to TRBJ1-2; D unresolved. CDR1 GTSNPN and CDR2 SVGIG come from the germline V gene (reference sequence). The V and J ends lost 0 bases and 8 bases respectively, with 13 bases between them. This CDR3 contains 13 residues. CDR3 bases: TGTGCCTGGAGTGTACTAAGGACCACAGGCTACACCTTC. It specifies CAWSVLRTTGYTF. Combining the CDR3 with reference TRBV30 and TRBJ1-2 gives the whole variable domain SQTIHQWPATLVQPVGSPLSLECTVEGTSNPNLYWYRQAAGRGLQLLFYSVGIGQISSEVPQNLSASRPQDRQFILSSKKLLLSDSGFYLCAWSVLRTTGYTFGSGTRLTVV.

V usage is TRBV7-2 and J usage is TRBJ2-7, with TRBD2 identical over 12 bases. V gave up 5 bases and J gave up 3 bases; unmatched junction bases: 14. This CDR3 has 18 residues. Germline values: CDR1 SGHTA, CDR2 FQGNSA. The CDR3 DNA is TGTGCCAGCAGCCAGCTAGCGGGGGGGCCGTGGTCCTTCTACGAGCAGTACTTC. Encoded protein: CASSQLAGGPWSFYEQYF.

The rearrangement joins TRBV29-1 to TRBJ1-5, with D maybe TRBD1 (5 bases). Germline values: CDR1 SQVTM, CDR2 ANQGSEA. The CDR3 is 13 amino acids. CDR3 residues: CNWGGLSNQPQHF. CDR3 nucleotide sequence: TGCAACTGGGGGGGATTATCCAATCAGCCCCAGCATTTT.

The chain links TRBV27 to TRBJ2-1; 8 nucleotides match TRBD1. Germline CDR1 MNHEY, CDR2 SMNVEV (reference sequence). The CDR3 contains 17 residues. J lost 1 base, V lost 6 bases, and 11 bases had no gene match. For the CDR3, the DNA is TGTGCCAGCAGCAAGCGACGGACAGGGCCTTCCTACAATGAGCAGTTCTTC. As protein: CASSKRRTGPSYNEQFF.

The gene calls are TRBV10-2 and TRBJ1-5; a possible D gene is TRBD1 (5 bases). Trimming left V 10 bases short and J 4 bases short, with 17 bases between. There are 14 residues in the CDR3. In germline, CDR1 is WSHSY, CDR2 SAAADI. Here the CDR3 DNA reads TGCGCCACCAGGGACCGAACGGTAAATCAGCCCCAGCATTTT. It specifies CATRDRTVNQPQHF.

The chain joins TRBV5-1 to TRBJ2-7, with D possibly being TRBD1 or TRBD2 (5 bases each). The germline V gene has CDR1 SGHRS and CDR2 YFSETQ. The V and J ends lost 0 bases and 6 bases respectively, with 7 bases between them. CDR3 length: 12 residues. CDR3 in DNA: TGCGCCAGCAGCTTGGGGGGGATCGAGCAGTACTTC. It specifies CASSLGGIEQYF. The whole variable domain, remainder taken from reference TRBV5-1 and TRBJ2-7, is KAGVTQTPRYLIKTRGQQVTLSCSPISGHRSVSWYQQTPGQGLQFLFEYFSETQRNKGNFPGRFSGRQFSNSRSEMNVSTLELGDSALYLCASSLGGIEQYFGPGTRLTVT.

The rearrangement links TRBV29-1 to TRBJ2-3; perhaps TRBD1 as D (6 bases). Germline CDR1 SQVTM, CDR2 ANQGSEA. With 3 bases removed from V and 2 bases from J, the gap between germline ends came to 21 bases. This CDR3 is 17 amino acids long. The CDR3 coding sequence is TGCAGCGTTGATGGAACACAGGGTGGGAGATACACAGATACGCAGTATTTT. Protein: CSVDGTQGGRYTDTQYF.

The chain employs TRBV10-3 and TRBJ2-7, with D tentatively TRBD1 (5 bases). V lost 4 bases and J 0 bases, leaving 7 bases between the germline ends. Germline-derived CDR1 and CDR2 are ENHRY and SYGVKD. This CDR3 has 13 residues. The CDR3 spells CAISGQSSYEQYF. CDR3 DNA sequence: TGTGCCATCAGTGGACAGTCCTCCTACGAGCAGTACTTC.

This chain links TRBV2 with TRBJ2-1; D is unresolved. The ends were cut back, 2 bases at V and 10 bases at J, with 6 bases in the middle. The V gene's germline CDR1 is SNHLY and CDR2 FYNNEI. This CDR3 region has 11 residues. The CDR3 is CASSEWWEQFF. The CDR3 DNA is TGTGCCAGCAGTGAATGGTGGGAGCAGTTCTTC.

The chain uses TRBV7-2 and TRBJ1-1, with D possibly TRBD1 on 5 matching bases. Trimming shortened V by 2 bases and J by 0 bases, and 10 bases separated the two germline ends. Germline V CDR1 and CDR2: SGHTA, FQGNSA. The CDR3 contains 15 residues. CDR3 sequence (DNA): TGTGCCAGCAGCTTACCAGGGAATATGAACACTGAAGCTTTCTTT. Its translation: CASSLPGNMNTEAFF.